Listed here are 9 T cell receptor beta chains from one sample, sequenced in a study of shared T cell receptors in the human thymus. Sequencing used immunoSEQ multiplex PCR; TCRdb keeps in-frame clones, though not all of them. Found here are approximately 660,000 clones, 88% of them singletons; the top ten hold 0.0085% to 0.012%. These same data were also listed under a study on human thymus T cells.

Sequencing was performed on thymocytes. Source of these receptors: a boy less than two years old with a congenital heart defect.

The chain combines TRBV25-1 with TRBJ2-5; D is unclear. This CDR3 has 14 residues. The germline gives CDR1 MGHDK, CDR2 SYGVNS. With 1 base removed from V and 3 bases from J, the gap between germline ends came to 9 bases. The CDR3 protein is CASSEFGRKETQYF. DNA of the CDR3: TGTGCCAGCAGTGAATTCGGCAGGAAAGAGACCCAGTACTTC.

The chain couples TRBV30 to TRBJ2-4; TRBD1 matches at 8 bases. The CDR3 contains 14 residues. The germline CDR1 and CDR2 sequences are GTSNPN and SVGIG (reference sequence). After removal of 3 bases from V and 3 bases from J, the junction contained 4 bases not matched to a gene. In DNA, the CDR3 is TGTGCCTGGAGCCGACAGGGGTTCAAAAACATTCAGTACTTC. Translated: CAWSRQGFKNIQYF. The whole variable domain, remainder taken from reference TRBV30 and TRBJ2-4, is SQTIHQWPATLVQPVGSPLSLECTVEGTSNPNLYWYRQAAGRGLQLLFYSVGIGQISSEVPQNLSASRPQDRQFILSSKKLLLSDSGFYLCAWSRQGFKNIQYFGAGTRLSVL.

This chain connects TRBV4-3 to TRBJ2-7, with D maybe TRBD1 (5 bases). Trimming took off 0 bases at V and 3 bases at J, with 15 bases between the two ends. The germline CDR1 and CDR2 sequences are LGHNA and YSLEER. The CDR3 extends over 16 amino acids. The CDR3 reads CASSQEGRQGIYEQYF. In DNA, the CDR3 is TGCGCCAGCAGCCAAGAGGGGCGGCAGGGAATCTACGAGCAGTACTTC.

J is TRBJ2-7 and V is TRBV5-1; 8 nucleotides align to TRBD2. Germline CDR1 reads SGHRS; CDR2 reads YFSETQ. The CDR3 covers 15 residues. The V segment lost 5 bases and the J segment 3 bases; nucleotides outside the gene matches: 10. This CDR3 is CASSHVSGDNYEQYF. The CDR3 region has the DNA TGCGCCAGCAGTCACGTTAGCGGGGACAACTACGAGCAGTACTTC. The full variable domain, in which reference TRBV5-1 and TRBJ2-7 provide the parts outside the CDR3, is KAGVTQTPRYLIKTRGQQVTLSCSPISGHRSVSWYQQTPGQGLQFLFEYFSETQRNKGNFPGRFSGRQFSNSRSEMNVSTLELGDSALYLCASSHVSGDNYEQYFGPGTRLTVT.

This clone is a singleton in its sample. The genes are TRBV7-8 and TRBJ2-1; 11 bases map to TRBD2. The CDR3 spans 16 residues. Germline CDR1 SGHVS, CDR2 FQNEAQ. V gave up 5 bases and J gave up 8 bases; unmatched junction bases: 11. CDR3 amino acids: CASSPRGLAGIHEQFF. The CDR3 region has the DNA TGTGCCAGCAGCCCGCGAGGACTAGCGGGTATCCATGAGCAGTTCTTC. The variable domain in full, completed from reference TRBV7-8 and TRBJ2-1, reads GAGVSQSPRYKVAKRGQDVALRCDPISGHVSLFWYQQALGQGPEFLTYFQNEAQLDKSGLPSDRFFAERPEGSVSTLKIQRTQQEDSAVYLCASSPRGLAGIHEQFFGPGTRLTVL.

J is TRBJ2-7 and V is TRBV27; 9 bases match TRBD1. The CDR3 contains 13 residues. J was trimmed by 5 bases and V by 11 bases; bases with no gene match: 10. CDR1 is MNHEY and CDR2 is SMNVEV in the germline V gene (reference sequence). The CDR3 loop reads CAARGQGQDEQYF. CDR3 DNA: TGTGCCGCACGGGGACAGGGCCAAGACGAGCAGTACTTC.

For this clone: The sample holds other DNA sequences that translate to the same CDR3. This rearrangement joins TRBV27 to TRBJ2-7; 7 nucleotides match TRBD1. Germline loops: CDR1 MNHEY, CDR2 SMNVEV (reference sequence). Trimming took 4 bases from V and 4 from J; bases not matched to a gene: 13. The CDR3 covers 16 residues. The CDR3 sequence is CASSSRTGSPSYEQYF. The CDR3 region has the DNA TGTGCCAGCAGTTCCAGGACAGGCTCGCCTTCATACGAGCAGTACTTC.

The chain links TRBV27 to TRBJ1-5; D gene uncertain. V dropped 5 bases and J dropped 1 base, with 30 bases sitting between them. Germline assignment: CDR1 MNHEY and CDR2 SMNVEV (reference sequence). The CDR3 sequence is 21 residues long. CDR3 nucleotide sequence: TGTGCCAGCAGTCCCACCGCCGGCTCCGGTGAGGGTATGGCGAGCAATCAGCCCCAGCATTTT. Amino acid sequence: CASSPTAGSGEGMASNQPQHF.

This clone showed up just once. The same CDR3 can be traced to other DNA sequences in this sample. The V call is TRBV7-6, the J call TRBJ2-7; TRBD2 agrees at 8 bases. CDR3 length: 14 residues. The V segment lost 3 bases and the J segment 4 bases; nucleotides outside the gene matches: 5. Germline CDR1 SGHVS, CDR2 FNYEAQ. CDR3 in DNA: TGTGCCAGCAGCTTGGAGCGGGAGTCGTACGAGCAGTACTTC. Protein sequence: CASSLERESYEQYF.